Listed below are T cell receptor beta chains from one sample, sequenced in a study of T cells in Graves' hyperthyroidism and ophthalmopathy. TCRdb redid the calling of the multiplex PCR reads with MiXCR, one entry per CDR3 protein. The data show roughly 800,000 distinct CDR3 sequences, more than 30% seen once. Input material: blood. Receptors originate from a man younger than 35 with Graves' hyperthyroidism. Both conserved end residues are part of each CDR3. A D gene is named only where the DNA matches it firmly. The size field is filled for only some rows; it gives once, few, many or a size class.

few	TRBV12-3/TRBV12-4	-	TRBJ1-1	TGTGCCAGCAGTTTACGGCAGAATTATGAAGCTTTCTTT	CASSLRQNYEAFF
-	TRBV6-5	-	TRBJ2-5	TGTGCCTCGAGGGACGCCCAAGAGACCCAGTACTTC	CASRDAQETQYF
many	TRBV5-1	-	TRBJ1-1	TGCGCCAGCAGCCTTGGGAGTCGAAACACTGAAGCTTTCTTT	CASSLGSRNTEAFF
-	TRBV9	-	TRBJ2-5	TGTGCCAGCAGCGTAGGATGGGGGGGCCGGGAGACCCAGTACTTC	CASSVGWGGRETQYF
many	TRBV20-1	-	TRBJ1-5	TGCAGTGCTAGTTCCCGTGGCAATCAGCCCCAGCATTTT	CSASSRGNQPQHF
many	TRBV10-3	-	TRBJ1-1	TGTGCCATCAGGGATCGAGGTACTGAAGCTTTCTTT	CAIRDRGTEAFF
-	TRBV29-1	-	TRBJ1-2	TGCAGCTTAGCCTCGGTAGCTAACTATGGCTACACCTTC	CSLASVANYGYTF
-	TRBV7-6	-	TRBJ2-7	TGTGCCAGCAGCCGGGTTGGGTTAGCTTACGAGCAGTACTTC	CASSRVGLAYEQYF
once	TRBV5-4	TRBD1	TRBJ2-7	TGTGCCAGCAGCTTATGGGGTCAAGGACAGGACTCCTACGAGCAGTACTTC	CASSLWGQGQDSYEQYF
-	TRBV25-1	-	TRBJ2-5	TGTGCCAGCAGTGAATCAAGGACCGCCAGGGACCTCCAAGAGACCCAGTACTTC	CASSESRTARDLQETQYF
few	TRBV18	-	TRBJ1-1	TGTGCCAGCTCACCAGTGGCCCGGAGGGCTGAAGCTTTCTTT	CASSPVARRAEAFF
many	TRBV24-1	-	TRBJ2-5	TGTGCCACCAGTGCTCTGGAGGGGAGCGAGACCCAGTACTTC	CATSALEGSETQYF
many	TRBV13	-	TRBJ1-6	TGTGCCAGCAGCCCCCTCCGGGATCCTTATTCACCCCTCCACTTT	CASSPLRDPYSPLHF
few	TRBV12-3/TRBV12-4	-	TRBJ1-2	TGTGCTAGTGGTGCCATCGGGAGCGGCTATGGCTACACCTTC	CASGAIGSGYGYTF
-	TRBV7-6	TRBD2	TRBJ2-5	TGTGCCAGCCGGGGGGTTCAATTAGGGGAGACCCAGTACTTC	CASRGVQLGETQYF
-	TRBV9	TRBD2	TRBJ2-7	TGTGCCAGCAGCGGGGGGGTGACTAGCGGGAGGGCCCCCTACGAGCAGTACTTC	CASSGGVTSGRAPYEQYF
-	TRBV29-1	-	TRBJ2-2	TGCAGCGTGGCGACTAGCGGGGAGCTGTTTTTT	CSVATSGELFF
few	TRBV20-1	-	TRBJ1-5	TGCAGTGCAGAAGTTAGCAATCAGCCCCAGCATTTT	CSAEVSNQPQHF
few	TRBV7-9	TRBD2	TRBJ2-2	TGTGCCAGCAGCTCCCCGCTAGCGGGGGTTGACACCGGGGAGCTGTTTTTT	CASSSPLAGVDTGELFF